These T cell receptor beta chains were read from a single sample in a study of early T cells in non-severe SARS-CoV-2 infection. One entry per CDR3 protein, called by TCRdb with MiXCR from the 5' RACE reads. The repertoire holds more than 45,000 distinct CDR3 sequences, around an eighth seen once, with around 4.7% in the top ten. The sample was whole blood. The receptors originated from an adult who was a healthcare worker with PCR-confirmed SARS-CoV-2 infection or an uninfected control (not recorded which). CDR3s include the opening cysteine and the closing phenylalanine or tryptophan. The order of the fields is J gene, clone size, V gene, CDR3 length, D gene, CDR3 protein, CDR3 DNA. The D gene is left open where the match is weak. Clone size appears in some rows only: once, few, many, or a class for an expanded clone.

J gene: TRBJ2-7; clone size: .; V gene: TRBV21-1; CDR3 length: 18; D gene: .; CDR3 protein: CASSKVGSSGRPTYEQYF; CDR3 DNA: TGTGCCAGCAGCAAAGTAGGGTCTAGCGGGAGGCCCACCTACGAGCAGTACTTC
J gene: TRBJ2-7; clone size: many; V gene: TRBV7-2; CDR3 length: 13; D gene: .; CDR3 protein: CASSRDQKYEQYF; CDR3 DNA: TGTGCCAGCAGCCGGGACCAGAAGTACGAGCAGTACTTC
J gene: TRBJ1-1; clone size: many; V gene: TRBV7-9; CDR3 length: 16; D gene: .; CDR3 protein: CASSLYSGVGVTEAFF; CDR3 DNA: TGTGCCAGCAGCTTGTATTCTGGGGTTGGGGTCACTGAAGCTTTCTTT
J gene: TRBJ2-7; clone size: many; V gene: TRBV12-3/TRBV12-4; CDR3 length: 14; D gene: .; CDR3 protein: CASSFLASRGEQYF; CDR3 DNA: TGTGCCAGCAGTTTTTTGGCTTCCCGGGGGGAGCAGTACTTC
J gene: TRBJ2-1; clone size: many; V gene: TRBV7-9; CDR3 length: 22; D gene: TRBD2; CDR3 protein: CASSPKHPGTSGTQGSYNEQFF; CDR3 DNA: TGTGCCAGCAGCCCTAAACATCCCGGGACTAGCGGAACTCAGGGCTCCTACAATGAGCAGTTCTTC
J gene: TRBJ1-6; clone size: many; V gene: TRBV27; CDR3 length: 14; D gene: .; CDR3 protein: CASSIQGGNSPLHF; CDR3 DNA: TGTGCCAGCAGTATACAGGGAGGTAATTCACCCCTCCACTTT
J gene: TRBJ1-2; clone size: .; V gene: TRBV20-1; CDR3 length: 12; D gene: .; CDR3 protein: CSPSPMPGGYTF; CDR3 DNA: TGCAGTCCTTCCCCAATGCCCGGGGGCTACACCTTC
J gene: TRBJ2-3; clone size: few; V gene: TRBV7-8; CDR3 length: 16; D gene: .; CDR3 protein: CASTSTGTKYTDTQYF; CDR3 DNA: TGTGCCAGCACCTCAACCGGGACAAAATACACAGATACGCAGTATTTT
J gene: TRBJ2-7; clone size: many; V gene: TRBV27; CDR3 length: 14; D gene: .; CDR3 protein: CASSFSGTFYEQYF; CDR3 DNA: TGTGCCAGCAGTTTCTCAGGGACCTTCTACGAGCAGTACTTC
J gene: TRBJ1-5; clone size: .; V gene: TRBV29-1; CDR3 length: 15; D gene: .; CDR3 protein: CSVVILPSDGQPQHF; CDR3 DNA: TGCAGCGTTGTAATCCTGCCGTCTGACGGTCAGCCCCAGCATTTT
J gene: TRBJ2-1; clone size: many; V gene: TRBV28; CDR3 length: 11; D gene: .; CDR3 protein: CASSLEREQFF; CDR3 DNA: TGTGCCAGCAGTTTAGAGCGGGAGCAGTTCTTC
J gene: TRBJ2-5; clone size: .; V gene: TRBV27; CDR3 length: 15; D gene: TRBD1; CDR3 protein: CASPSGTGYQETQYF; CDR3 DNA: TGTGCCAGCCCTTCCGGGACAGGGTACCAAGAGACCCAGTACTTC
J gene: TRBJ2-5; clone size: few; V gene: TRBV7-8; CDR3 length: 15; D gene: .; CDR3 protein: CASSNGPGVGETQYF; CDR3 DNA: TGTGCCAGCAGCAACGGGCCGGGAGTAGGAGAGACCCAGTACTTC
J gene: TRBJ1-4; clone size: .; V gene: TRBV5-1; CDR3 length: 14; D gene: .; CDR3 protein: CASSLDSRNEKLFF; CDR3 DNA: TGCGCCAGCAGCTTGGACAGCCGTAATGAAAAACTGTTTTTT
J gene: TRBJ2-2; clone size: few; V gene: TRBV7-9; CDR3 length: 14; D gene: TRBD2; CDR3 protein: CASRRGADTGELFF; CDR3 DNA: TGTGCCAGCAGGCGGGGGGCCGACACCGGGGAGCTGTTTTTT
J gene: TRBJ2-6; clone size: few; V gene: TRBV7-2; CDR3 length: 15; D gene: .; CDR3 protein: CASSTGNSGANVLTF; CDR3 DNA: TGTGCCAGCAGCACGGGGAACTCTGGGGCCAACGTCCTGACTTTC
J gene: TRBJ2-7; clone size: many; V gene: TRBV20-1; CDR3 length: 15; D gene: TRBD1; CDR3 protein: CSASSGTGVPYEQYF; CDR3 DNA: TGCAGTGCTAGTTCTGGGACAGGGGTTCCCTACGAGCAGTACTTC
J gene: TRBJ1-5; clone size: few; V gene: TRBV9; CDR3 length: 13; D gene: .; CDR3 protein: CASSAGTSQPQHF; CDR3 DNA: TGTGCCAGCAGCGCAGGGACGTCCCAGCCCCAGCATTTT
J gene: TRBJ2-7; clone size: .; V gene: TRBV7-9; CDR3 length: 14; D gene: .; CDR3 protein: CASSLGRNSYEQYF; CDR3 DNA: TGTGCCAGCAGCTTAGGTCGGAATTCCTACGAGCAGTACTTC
J gene: TRBJ2-1; clone size: .; V gene: TRBV19; CDR3 length: 15; D gene: .; CDR3 protein: CASSIEDRSYNEQFF; CDR3 DNA: TGTGCCAGTAGTATCGAGGACCGCTCCTACAATGAGCAGTTCTTC
J gene: TRBJ2-5; clone size: .; V gene: TRBV29-1; CDR3 length: 12; D gene: .; CDR3 protein: CSATGQGETQYF; CDR3 DNA: TGCAGCGCTACAGGGCAGGGAGAGACCCAGTACTTC
J gene: TRBJ1-4; clone size: few; V gene: TRBV18; CDR3 length: 14; D gene: .; CDR3 protein: CASSPAFTNEKLFF; CDR3 DNA: TGTGCCAGCTCACCAGCGTTTACTAATGAAAAACTGTTTTTT
J gene: TRBJ2-3; clone size: many; V gene: TRBV7-9; CDR3 length: 15; D gene: TRBD1; CDR3 protein: CASTSGQGLGDTQYF; CDR3 DNA: TGTGCCAGCACCTCAGGACAGGGGCTCGGAGATACGCAGTATTTT
J gene: TRBJ2-2; clone size: many; V gene: TRBV15; CDR3 length: 16; D gene: .; CDR3 protein: CATSSGAIPGAGELFF; CDR3 DNA: TGTGCCACCAGCAGTGGAGCAATCCCTGGCGCCGGGGAGCTGTTTTTT
J gene: TRBJ1-6; clone size: many; V gene: TRBV6-5; CDR3 length: 15; D gene: .; CDR3 protein: CASRTPGGKGSPLHF; CDR3 DNA: TGTGCCAGCAGGACCCCAGGCGGGAAAGGTTCACCCCTCCACTTT
J gene: TRBJ1-2; clone size: .; V gene: TRBV7-2; CDR3 length: 15; D gene: .; CDR3 protein: CASSAARDRPYGYTF; CDR3 DNA: TGTGCCAGCAGTGCCGCCCGGGACCGGCCCTATGGCTACACCTTC
J gene: TRBJ2-5; clone size: many; V gene: TRBV19; CDR3 length: 14; D gene: .; CDR3 protein: CASSQGWYQETQYF; CDR3 DNA: TGTGCCAGTAGTCAGGGATGGTACCAAGAGACCCAGTACTTC
J gene: TRBJ1-6; clone size: many; V gene: TRBV5-5; CDR3 length: 14; D gene: TRBD1; CDR3 protein: CASRTGQGRSPLHF; CDR3 DNA: TGTGCCAGCAGGACGGGACAGGGCCGTTCACCCCTCCACTTT
J gene: TRBJ1-3; clone size: many; V gene: TRBV12-3/TRBV12-4; CDR3 length: 16; D gene: .; CDR3 protein: CASSFYRDRSGNTIYF; CDR3 DNA: TGTGCCAGCAGTTTTTACAGGGATCGCTCTGGAAACACCATATATTTT
J gene: TRBJ1-2; clone size: many; V gene: TRBV28; CDR3 length: 16; D gene: .; CDR3 protein: CASSFTGTVANYGYTF; CDR3 DNA: TGTGCCAGCAGTTTCACCGGGACTGTAGCTAACTATGGCTACACCTTC
J gene: TRBJ1-2; clone size: .; V gene: TRBV7-6; CDR3 length: 15; D gene: .; CDR3 protein: CASSLAAIRNYGYTF; CDR3 DNA: TGTGCCAGCAGCTTAGCGGCCATTAGGAACTATGGCTACACCTTC
J gene: TRBJ1-2; clone size: .; V gene: TRBV2; CDR3 length: 12; D gene: .; CDR3 protein: CASGEQVPGYTF; CDR3 DNA: TGTGCCAGCGGGGAACAGGTCCCTGGCTACACCTTC
J gene: TRBJ2-7; clone size: many; V gene: TRBV11-2; CDR3 length: 14; D gene: .; CDR3 protein: CASSPQATTYEQYF; CDR3 DNA: TGTGCCAGCAGCCCCCAGGCAACCACCTACGAGCAGTACTTC
J gene: TRBJ2-1; clone size: few; V gene: TRBV12-3/TRBV12-4; CDR3 length: 14; D gene: .; CDR3 protein: CASSSLSSYNEQFF; CDR3 DNA: TGTGCCAGCAGTTCTCTTAGCTCCTACAATGAGCAGTTCTTC
J gene: TRBJ2-7; clone size: many; V gene: TRBV20-1; CDR3 length: 12; D gene: TRBD2; CDR3 protein: CSANGRDDEQYF; CDR3 DNA: TGCAGTGCTAACGGGAGGGACGACGAGCAGTACTTC
J gene: TRBJ1-5; clone size: .; V gene: TRBV12-3/TRBV12-4; CDR3 length: 13; D gene: .; CDR3 protein: CASTLGGYQPQHF; CDR3 DNA: TGTGCCAGCACCCTCGGGGGATATCAGCCCCAGCATTTT
J gene: TRBJ2-2; clone size: many; V gene: TRBV2; CDR3 length: 14; D gene: .; CDR3 protein: CASSDQGRIGELFF; CDR3 DNA: TGTGCCAGCAGTGATCAGGGGCGGATCGGGGAGCTGTTTTTT
J gene: TRBJ2-3; clone size: few; V gene: TRBV28; CDR3 length: 14; D gene: .; CDR3 protein: CASTLAGVGDTQYF; CDR3 DNA: TGTGCCAGCACCCTTGCAGGGGTAGGGGATACGCAGTATTTT
J gene: TRBJ2-5; clone size: few; V gene: TRBV20-1; CDR3 length: 13; D gene: TRBD1; CDR3 protein: CSALWDREETQYF; CDR3 DNA: TGCAGTGCACTATGGGACAGGGAAGAGACCCAGTACTTC
J gene: TRBJ1-4; clone size: .; V gene: TRBV29-1; CDR3 length: 12; D gene: .; CDR3 protein: CSVVAGDEKLFF; CDR3 DNA: TGCAGCGTTGTGGCGGGTGATGAAAAACTGTTTTTT
J gene: TRBJ1-2; clone size: .; V gene: TRBV12-3/TRBV12-4; CDR3 length: 14; D gene: .; CDR3 protein: CASSSSALNYGYTF; CDR3 DNA: TGTGCCAGCAGTTCCTCAGCCCTTAACTATGGCTACACCTTC
J gene: TRBJ2-3; clone size: .; V gene: TRBV5-1; CDR3 length: 13; D gene: .; CDR3 protein: CASSYGEGDTQYF; CDR3 DNA: TGCGCCAGCAGCTACGGAGAGGGGGATACGCAGTATTTT
J gene: TRBJ2-2; clone size: large; V gene: TRBV29-1; CDR3 length: 13; D gene: .; CDR3 protein: CSVEGLNTGELFF; CDR3 DNA: TGCAGCGTTGAGGGACTCAACACCGGGGAGCTGTTTTTT
J gene: TRBJ2-7; clone size: .; V gene: TRBV20-1; CDR3 length: 14; D gene: TRBD2; CDR3 protein: CSAPLVGGDHEQYF; CDR3 DNA: TGCAGTGCACCTCTAGTGGGGGGGGACCACGAGCAGTACTTC
J gene: TRBJ2-7; clone size: .; V gene: TRBV6-2/TRBV6-3; CDR3 length: 13; D gene: .; CDR3 protein: CASSGVSGYEQYF; CDR3 DNA: TGTGCCAGCAGTGGAGTTTCGGGTTACGAGCAGTACTTC
J gene: TRBJ2-5; clone size: .; V gene: TRBV7-2; CDR3 length: 15; D gene: TRBD1; CDR3 protein: CASSVQGSGGETQYF; CDR3 DNA: TGTGCCAGCAGCGTACAGGGGTCTGGAGGAGAGACCCAGTACTTC
J gene: TRBJ2-1; clone size: many; V gene: TRBV10-2; CDR3 length: 14; D gene: .; CDR3 protein: CASSEMGPDNEQFF; CDR3 DNA: TGCGCCAGCAGTGAGATGGGGCCGGACAATGAGCAGTTCTTC
J gene: TRBJ2-5; clone size: many; V gene: TRBV28; CDR3 length: 17; D gene: TRBD2; CDR3 protein: CASSFLSGRARRETQYF; CDR3 DNA: TGTGCCAGCAGTTTTTTGAGCGGGAGGGCCAGGCGAGAGACCCAGTACTTC
J gene: TRBJ1-2; clone size: few; V gene: TRBV28; CDR3 length: 13; D gene: .; CDR3 protein: CASSPPTIGGYTF; CDR3 DNA: TGTGCCAGCAGCCCACCCACCATAGGGGGCTACACCTTC
J gene: TRBJ2-6; clone size: many; V gene: TRBV19; CDR3 length: 15; D gene: .; CDR3 protein: CASSIRVAGANVLTF; CDR3 DNA: TGTGCCAGTAGTATACGGGTCGCTGGGGCCAACGTCCTGACTTTC
J gene: TRBJ2-3; clone size: .; V gene: TRBV2; CDR3 length: 14; D gene: .; CDR3 protein: CASSPRRETDTQYF; CDR3 DNA: TGTGCCAGCAGTCCTCGCAGGGAAACAGATACGCAGTATTTT
J gene: TRBJ1-4; clone size: .; V gene: TRBV14; CDR3 length: 14; D gene: .; CDR3 protein: CASSQGTVNEKLFF; CDR3 DNA: TGTGCCAGCAGCCAAGGGACAGTTAATGAAAAACTGTTTTTT
J gene: TRBJ1-1; clone size: few; V gene: TRBV10-3; CDR3 length: 15; D gene: .; CDR3 protein: CAISPESAHNTEAFF; CDR3 DNA: TGTGCCATCAGCCCGGAGTCTGCGCACAACACTGAAGCTTTCTTT
J gene: TRBJ2-2; clone size: many; V gene: TRBV6-2/TRBV6-3; CDR3 length: 19; D gene: TRBD2; CDR3 protein: CASSTPGTSGVANTGELFF; CDR3 DNA: TGTGCCAGCAGTACCCCCGGGACTAGCGGGGTGGCGAACACCGGGGAGCTGTTTTTT
J gene: TRBJ2-2; clone size: many; V gene: TRBV11-2; CDR3 length: 15; D gene: .; CDR3 protein: CASSLAAGNTGELFF; CDR3 DNA: TGTGCCAGCAGCTTAGCGGCAGGCAACACCGGGGAGCTGTTTTTT